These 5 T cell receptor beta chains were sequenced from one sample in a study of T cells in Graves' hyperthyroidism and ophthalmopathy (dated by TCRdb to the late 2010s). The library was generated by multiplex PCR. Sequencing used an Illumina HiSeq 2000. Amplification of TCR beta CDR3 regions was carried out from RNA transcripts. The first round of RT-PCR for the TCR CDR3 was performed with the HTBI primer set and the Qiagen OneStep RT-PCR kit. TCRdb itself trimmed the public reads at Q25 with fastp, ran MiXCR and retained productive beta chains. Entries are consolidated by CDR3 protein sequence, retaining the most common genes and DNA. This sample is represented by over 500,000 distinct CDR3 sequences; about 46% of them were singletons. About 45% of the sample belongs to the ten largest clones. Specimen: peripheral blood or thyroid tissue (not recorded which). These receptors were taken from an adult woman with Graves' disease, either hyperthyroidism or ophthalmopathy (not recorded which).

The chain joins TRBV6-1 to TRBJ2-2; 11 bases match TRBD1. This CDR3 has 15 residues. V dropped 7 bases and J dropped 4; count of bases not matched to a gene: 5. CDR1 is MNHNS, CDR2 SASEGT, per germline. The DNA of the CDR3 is TGTGCCAGCACGATCGGGACAGGGGGCACCGGGGAGCTGTTTTTT. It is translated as CASTIGTGGTGELFF.

The CDR3 coding sequence is TGTGCCAGCAGCTTAGTTCGGCAGGGCTACACCTTC. It translates to CASSLVRQGYTF. The chain links TRBV7-2 to TRBJ1-2, with no clear D. V was shortened by 1 base and J by 8 bases, with 8 bases between the two germline ends. The CDR3 consists of 12 residues. Looked up from germline, CDR1 is SGHTA and CDR2 is FQGNSA.

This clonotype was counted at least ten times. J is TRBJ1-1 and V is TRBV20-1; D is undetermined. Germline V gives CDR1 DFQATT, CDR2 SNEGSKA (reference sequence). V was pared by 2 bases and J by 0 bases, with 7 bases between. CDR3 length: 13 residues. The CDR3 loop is CSARPQVNTEAFF. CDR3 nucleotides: TGCAGTGCTAGACCGCAGGTGAACACTGAAGCTTTCTTT.

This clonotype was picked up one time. The CDR3 reads CSATRGLGETQYF. CDR3 in DNA: TGCAGTGCTACGAGGGGTTTGGGGGAGACCCAGTACTTC. The chain joins TRBV20-1 to TRBJ2-5; D may be TRBD1 or TRBD2 (5 bases each). CDR1 DFQATT and CDR2 SNEGSKA come from the germline V gene (reference sequence). The CDR3 is 13 amino acids. V was shortened by 4 bases and J by 5 bases, with 14 bases between the two germline ends.

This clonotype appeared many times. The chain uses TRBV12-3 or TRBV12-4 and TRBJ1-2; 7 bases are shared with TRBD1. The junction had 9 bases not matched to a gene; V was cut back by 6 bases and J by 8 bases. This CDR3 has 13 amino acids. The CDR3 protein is CASSTTGSGGYTF. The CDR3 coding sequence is TGTGCCAGCAGCACGACAGGGTCCGGAGGCTACACCTTC.